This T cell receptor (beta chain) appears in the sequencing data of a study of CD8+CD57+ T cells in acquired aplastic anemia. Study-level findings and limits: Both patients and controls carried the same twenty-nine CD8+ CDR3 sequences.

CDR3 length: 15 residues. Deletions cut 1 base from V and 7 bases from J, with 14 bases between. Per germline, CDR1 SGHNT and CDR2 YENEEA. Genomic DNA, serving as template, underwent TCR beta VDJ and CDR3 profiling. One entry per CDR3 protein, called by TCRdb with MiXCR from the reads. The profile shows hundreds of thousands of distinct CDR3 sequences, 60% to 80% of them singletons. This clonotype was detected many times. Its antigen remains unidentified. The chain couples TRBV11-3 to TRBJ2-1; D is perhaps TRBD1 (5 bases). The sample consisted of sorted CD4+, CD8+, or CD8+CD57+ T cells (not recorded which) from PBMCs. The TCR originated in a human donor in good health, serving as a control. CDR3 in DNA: TGTGCCAGCAGCTTAGGAACGTTTCAGGGAAATGAGCAGTTCTTC. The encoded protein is CASSLGTFQGNEQFF.